Listed below are T cell receptor beta chains from one sample, sequenced in a study of shared clonotypes between healthy human individuals. This table comes from immunoSEQ multiplex PCR, and its TCRdb copy is limited to in-frame clones, with some not included. In the table there are about 650,000 clones, 95% of which are singletons. Sequencing input: naive CD8+ T cells sorted from blood. These receptors came from a woman aged 25 to 39 in good health. Both conserved end residues are part of each CDR3. D genes are given only for firm matches. The listing skips clone size in some rows; elsewhere it reads once, few, many or a size class.

D	V	J	size	CDR3	DNA
TRBD1	TRBV6-6	TRBJ2-1	.	CASSYSTGFNEQFF	TGTGCCAGCAGTTACTCGACAGGGTTCAATGAGCAGTTCTTC
.	TRBV2	TRBJ1-3	.	CASSEEGSGNTIYF	TGTGCCAGCAGTGAGGAAGGATCTGGAAACACCATATATTTT
.	TRBV6-4	TRBJ2-3	.	CASSDSMGARAQYF	TGTGCCAGCAGTGACTCGATGGGGGCAAGGGCGCAGTATTTT
TRBD2	TRBV4-1	TRBJ2-1	.	CASSFASGILGEQFF	TGCGCCAGCAGCTTCGCTAGCGGGATACTAGGTGAGCAGTTCTTC
.	TRBV6-5	TRBJ2-1	once	CASSYIEGPNEQFF	TGTGCCAGCAGTTATATAGAGGGCCCGAATGAGCAGTTCTTC
TRBD1	TRBV7-6	TRBJ2-3	.	CASSSGQGTDTQYF	TGTGCCAGCAGCTCGGGACAGGGTACAGATACGCAGTATTTT
.	TRBV7-9	TRBJ1-2	once	CATSPSGDGYTF	TGTGCCACCTCCCCCTCGGGGGATGGCTACACCTTC
.	TRBV14	TRBJ2-3	once	CASRSKGTDTQYF	TGTGCCAGCAGAAGTAAAGGCACAGATACGCAGTATTTT
.	TRBV28	TRBJ1-1	few	CASRGFGAFF	TGTGCCAGCAGGGGGTTCGGAGCTTTCTTT
TRBD2	TRBV6-5	TRBJ2-7	.	CASRGERDRYEQYF	TGTGCCAGCAGAGGGGAGCGGGACCGCTACGAGCAGTACTTC
.	TRBV13	TRBJ2-7	.	CASSLGVGDSYEQYF	TGTGCCAGCAGCTTAGGGGTAGGGGACTCCTACGAGCAGTACTTC
TRBD1	TRBV7-9	TRBJ1-1	.	CASNRQGASTEAFF	TGTGCCAGCAATCGTCAGGGGGCGAGCACTGAAGCTTTCTTT
.	TRBV19	TRBJ2-1	.	CASSIGLVNEQFF	TGTGCCAGTAGTATTGGGCTCGTCAATGAGCAGTTCTTC
.	TRBV27	TRBJ2-7	.	CASARTGAYEQYF	TGTGCCAGCGCTAGGACGGGGGCCTACGAGCAGTACTTC